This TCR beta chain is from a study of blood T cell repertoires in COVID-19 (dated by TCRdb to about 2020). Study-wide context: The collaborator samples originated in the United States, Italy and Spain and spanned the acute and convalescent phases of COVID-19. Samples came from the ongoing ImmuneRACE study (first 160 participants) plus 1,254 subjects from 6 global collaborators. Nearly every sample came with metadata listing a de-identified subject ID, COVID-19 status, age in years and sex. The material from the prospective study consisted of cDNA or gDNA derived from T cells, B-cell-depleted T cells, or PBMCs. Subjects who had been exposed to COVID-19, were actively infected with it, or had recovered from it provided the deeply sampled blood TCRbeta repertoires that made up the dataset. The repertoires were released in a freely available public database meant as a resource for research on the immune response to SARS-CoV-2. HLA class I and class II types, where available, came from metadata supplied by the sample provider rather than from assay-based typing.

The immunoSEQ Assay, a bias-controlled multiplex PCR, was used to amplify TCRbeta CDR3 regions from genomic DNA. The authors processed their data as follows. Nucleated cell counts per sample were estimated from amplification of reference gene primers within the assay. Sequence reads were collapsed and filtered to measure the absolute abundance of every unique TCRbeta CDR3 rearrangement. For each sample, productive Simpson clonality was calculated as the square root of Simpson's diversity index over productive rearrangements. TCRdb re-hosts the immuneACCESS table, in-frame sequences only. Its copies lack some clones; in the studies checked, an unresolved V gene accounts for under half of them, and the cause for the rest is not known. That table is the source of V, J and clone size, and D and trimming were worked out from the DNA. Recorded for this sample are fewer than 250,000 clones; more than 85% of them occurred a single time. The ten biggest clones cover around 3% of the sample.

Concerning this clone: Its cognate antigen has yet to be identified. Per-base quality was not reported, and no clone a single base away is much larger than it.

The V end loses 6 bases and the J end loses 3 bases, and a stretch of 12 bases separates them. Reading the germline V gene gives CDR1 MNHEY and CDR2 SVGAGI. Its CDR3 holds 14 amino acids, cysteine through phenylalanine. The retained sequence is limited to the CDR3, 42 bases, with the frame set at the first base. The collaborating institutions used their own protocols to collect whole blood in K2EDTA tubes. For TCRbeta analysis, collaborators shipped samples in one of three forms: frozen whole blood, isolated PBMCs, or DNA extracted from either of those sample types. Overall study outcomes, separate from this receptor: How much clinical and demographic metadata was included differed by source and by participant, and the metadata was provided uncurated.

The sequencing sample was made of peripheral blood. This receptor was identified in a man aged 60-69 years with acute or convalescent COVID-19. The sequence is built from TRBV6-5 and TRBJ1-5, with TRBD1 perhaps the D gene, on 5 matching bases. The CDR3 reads CASRGTNYNQPQHF. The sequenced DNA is TGTGCCAGCAGAGGGACTAACTACAATCAGCCCCAGCATTTT.